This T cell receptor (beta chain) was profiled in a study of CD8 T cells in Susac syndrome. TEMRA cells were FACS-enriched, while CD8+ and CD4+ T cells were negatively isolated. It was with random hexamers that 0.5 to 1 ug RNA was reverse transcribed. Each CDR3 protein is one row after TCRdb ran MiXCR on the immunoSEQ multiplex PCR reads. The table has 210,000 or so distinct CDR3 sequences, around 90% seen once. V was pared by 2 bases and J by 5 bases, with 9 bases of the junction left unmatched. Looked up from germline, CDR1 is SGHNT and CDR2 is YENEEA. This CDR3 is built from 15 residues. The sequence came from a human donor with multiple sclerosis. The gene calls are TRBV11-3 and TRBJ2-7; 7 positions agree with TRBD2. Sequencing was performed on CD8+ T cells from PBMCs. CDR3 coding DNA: TGTGCCAGCAGCTTATCAGGACGCGGGACTAACGAGCAGTACTTC. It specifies CASSLSGRGTNEQYF.